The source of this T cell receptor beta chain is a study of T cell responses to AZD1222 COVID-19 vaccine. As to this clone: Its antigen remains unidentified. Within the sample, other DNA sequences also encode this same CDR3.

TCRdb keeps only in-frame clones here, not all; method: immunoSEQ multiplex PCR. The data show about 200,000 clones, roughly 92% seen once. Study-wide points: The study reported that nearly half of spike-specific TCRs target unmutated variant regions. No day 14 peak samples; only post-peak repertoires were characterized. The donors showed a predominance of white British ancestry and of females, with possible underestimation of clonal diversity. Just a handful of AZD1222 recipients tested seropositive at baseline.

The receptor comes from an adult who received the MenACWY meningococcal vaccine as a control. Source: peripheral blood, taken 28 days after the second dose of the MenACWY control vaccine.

CDR3 nucleotides: TGCGCCAGCAGCCTGGAAGGGAACACTGAAGCTTTCTTT. Its translation is CASSLEGNTEAFF. This chain links TRBV5-1 with TRBJ1-1; D remains ambiguous. Germline CDR1 reads SGHRS; CDR2 reads YFSETQ. The V and J ends lost 4 bases and 1 base respectively, with 8 bases between them. CDR3 length: 13 residues.